What follows are 32 T cell receptor beta chains derived from one specimen sequenced in a study of cytomegalovirus exposure and HLA in healthy donors. Primers for the PCR totalled 60 Vbeta and 13 Jbeta. This table comes from immunoSEQ multiplex PCR, and its TCRdb copy is limited to in-frame clones, with some not included. The table has 150,000 to 200,000 clones, 83% seen once. The sequencing input was PBMCs. Every receptor here comes from a man aged 45 to 65 in good health and CMV-seronegative.

This chain links TRBV4-2 with TRBJ2-1; 12 bases fit TRBD2. From germline, CDR1 is LGHNA and CDR2 YNFKEQ. The J segment lost 3 bases and the V segment lost 4 bases, leaving 7 bases of the junction unmatched. The CDR3 spans 17 residues. Here the CDR3 reads CASSPATTSGGYNEQFF. The DNA for the CDR3 is TGTGCCAGCAGCCCCGCAACGACTAGCGGGGGCTACAATGAGCAGTTCTTC.

The V and J genes are TRBV11-1 and TRBJ1-1; D is ambiguous. Trimming cost V 8 bases and J 1 base, with 8 bases left between them. CDR1 SGHAT and CDR2 FQDESV come from the germline V gene (reference sequence). This CDR3 comprises 12 residues. CDR3 loop: CASCGRNTEAFF. CDR3 DNA: TGTGCCAGCTGTGGGCGGAACACTGAAGCTTTCTTT.

This clone was picked up one time. A read error may produce the germline difference seen at one junction end. The chain links TRBV4-3 to TRBJ2-2; 10 bases map to TRBD1. The CDR3 covers 13 residues. Germline assignment: CDR1 LGHNA and CDR2 YSLEER. The CDR3 DNA is TGCGCCAGCAGCGACAGGGGGCACCGGGGAGCTGTTTTT. It yields the protein CASSDRGHRGAVF.

DNA for the CDR3: TGTGCCAGTAGACAGTCTACGAACACTGAAGCTTTCTTT. It codes for CASRQSTNTEAFF. The V call is TRBV18, the J call TRBJ1-1; the D gene is possibly TRBD1 (5 bases). Germline V gene sequence: CDR1 KGHSH, CDR2 LQKENI. Trimming removed 9 bases at V and 1 base at J, with 12 bases between. This CDR3 has 13 residues.

This clone was detected a few times. The J gene is TRBJ1-1, the V gene TRBV28; D is ambiguous. Germline CDR1 reads MDHEN; CDR2 reads SYDVKM. The V end lost 7 bases, the J end lost 11 bases, and 17 bases lay between the germline ends. The CDR3 covers 12 residues. The CDR3 DNA reads TGTGCCAGCAATTTCCAGCACCGGGATGCTTTCTTT. Its translation is CASNFQHRDAFF.

The gene calls are TRBV6-5 and TRBJ1-2, with TRBD1 matching over 7 bases. The germline V gene has CDR1 MNHEY and CDR2 SVGAGI. This CDR3 region has 16 residues. Trimming cost V 4 bases and J 2 bases; bases outside gene matches: 10. The CDR3 spells CASSSSARGRNYGYTF. CDR3 nucleotide sequence: TGTGCCAGCAGTTCCTCCGCGAGGGGGCGCAACTATGGCTACACCTTC.

This clone was detected only once. V and J are TRBV4-2 and TRBJ1-2, with 10 bases lining up with TRBD1. Trimming removed 4 bases from V and 4 bases from J; junction bases left unmatched: 9. The length of the CDR3 is 16 residues. From germline, CDR1 is LGHNA and CDR2 YNFKEQ. In DNA, the CDR3 is TGTGCCAGCAGCCGAGACTCGGGACAGGGGCTCTATGGCTACACCTTC. It encodes CASSRDSGQGLYGYTF.

The rearrangement links TRBV2 to TRBJ2-1; 10 nucleotides line up with TRBD2. The germline CDR1 and CDR2 sequences are SNHLY and FYNNEI. The V segment lost 3 bases and the J segment 0 bases; nucleotides outside the gene matches: 5. This CDR3 has 17 residues. The CDR3 protein is CASSDAGLASSYNEQFF. The DNA of the CDR3 is TGTGCCAGCAGTGATGCGGGACTAGCGAGCTCCTACAATGAGCAGTTCTTC.

This clone was found a few times. The rearrangement links TRBV5-1 to TRBJ1-1, with 7 bases fitting TRBD1. Germline CDR1 is SGHRS and CDR2 is YFSETQ. This CDR3 is 16 amino acids long. V lost 0 bases and J lost 0; bases outside the gene matches: 5. The CDR3 coding sequence is TGCGCCAGCAGCTTGGCTGCAGGACAGGTGAACACTGAAGCTTTCTTT. This encodes CASSLAAGQVNTEAFF.

The gene calls are TRBV9 and TRBJ2-5; D is possibly TRBD2 (5 bases). The V end lost 2 bases, the J end lost 5 bases, and 10 bases lay between the germline ends. The CDR3 is made up of 13 amino acids. Germline CDR1 is SGDLS and CDR2 is YYNGEE. Written as DNA, the CDR3 is TGTGCCAGCAGCGTCGGACTGGGGGAGACCCAGTACTTC. It specifies CASSVGLGETQYF.

The chain uses TRBV9 and TRBJ2-4; a possible D gene is TRBD1 (7 bases). The germline CDR1 and CDR2 sequences are SGDLS and YYNGEE. The V and J ends lost 3 bases and 5 bases respectively, with 15 bases between them. This CDR3 contains 15 residues. The CDR3 reads CASSAQTGTQNIQYF. Here the CDR3 DNA reads TGTGCCAGCAGCGCGCAGACAGGGACTCAAAACATTCAGTACTTC.

A few counts support this clone. The chain joins TRBV7-3 to TRBJ2-1; D possibly corresponds to TRBD2 (6 bases). Trimming removed 5 bases at V and 5 bases at J, with 19 bases between. The CDR3 is made up of 16 amino acids. In germline, CDR1 is SGHTA, CDR2 FQGTGA. CDR3 sequence (DNA): TGTGCCAGCAGCGTCGGGACTGCAGGACTCGACAATGAGCAGTTCTTC. Amino acids: CASSVGTAGLDNEQFF.

This chain connects TRBV28 to TRBJ1-5, with TRBD1 as a possible D gene (6 bases). V was shortened by 2 bases and J by 7 bases, with 12 bases between the two germline ends. This CDR3 spans 14 amino acids. Germline V gene data show CDR1 as MDHEN and CDR2 as SYDVKM. Written as DNA, the CDR3 is TGTGCCAGCAGTTTAAGCCCAGGGGTCCAGCCCCAGCATTTT. It codes for CASSLSPGVQPQHF.

V and J are TRBV5-1 and TRBJ2-7; 7 nucleotides align to TRBD1. The CDR3 extends over 15 amino acids. Looked up from germline, CDR1 is SGHRS and CDR2 is YFSETQ. V was clipped by 0 bases and J by 2 bases; unmatched bases: 5. CDR3: CASSLGQGPTYEQYF. The CDR3 region has the DNA TGCGCCAGCAGCTTGGGACAGGGTCCAACCTACGAGCAGTACTTC.

The V and J genes are TRBV18 and TRBJ2-7; TRBD1 agrees at 12 bases. The CDR3 contains 17 residues. The germline V gene has CDR1 KGHSH and CDR2 LQKENI. Trimming took 6 bases from V and 6 from J; bases not matched to a gene: 15. CDR3 nucleotides: TGTGCCAGCTCCCCCCAGGAGGCTGGGACAGGGGGCAGCGAGCAGTACTTC. This sequence encodes CASSPQEAGTGGSEQYF.

This clone was picked up a small number of times. The chain is built from TRBV7-9 and TRBJ2-7; no firm D call. Germline-derived CDR1 and CDR2 are SEHNR and FQNEAQ (reference sequence). The CDR3 covers 12 residues. V was trimmed by 5 bases and J by 3 bases, leaving 8 bases between them. CDR3 sequence reads: CASSLYDYEQYF. Here the CDR3 DNA reads TGTGCCAGCAGCCTATACGACTACGAGCAGTACTTC.

The V call is TRBV6-4, the J call TRBJ2-7; D perhaps matches TRBD2 (5 bases). CDR3 size: 16 residues. Germline V lookup: CDR1 MRHNA, CDR2 SNTAGT. The V end lost 4 bases, the J end lost 4 bases, and 20 bases lay between the germline ends. DNA for the CDR3: TGTGCCAGCAGTGTGGCCAACGGGGTCTTCATGTACGAGCAGTACTTC. Translating gives CASSVANGVFMYEQYF.

The chain links TRBV7-3 to TRBJ1-1; the D is unclear. V lost 0 bases and J 3 bases, leaving 11 bases between the germline ends. This CDR3 is built from 15 residues. From germline, CDR1 is SGHTA and CDR2 FQGTGA. CDR3 bases: TGTGCCAGCAGCTTAACCCCTATAGGAGACACTGAAGCTTTCTTT. Translation gives CASSLTPIGDTEAFF.

This sequence joins TRBV5-4 and TRBJ2-7; TRBD1 matches 8 bases. From germline, CDR1 is SGHNT and CDR2 YYREEE (reference sequence). CDR3 length equals 14 residues. V shed 4 bases and J 4 bases; nucleotides not matched to a gene: 7. CDR3 loop: CASSPRDRSYEQYF. Here the CDR3 DNA reads TGTGCCAGCAGCCCGAGGGACAGGTCATACGAGCAGTACTTC.

The gene calls are TRBV15 and TRBJ2-7, with TRBD2 matching over 13 bases. Germline V gene data show CDR1 as LNHNV and CDR2 as YYDKDF (reference sequence). The length of the CDR3 is 16 residues. Trimming removed 2 bases from V and 0 bases from J; junction bases left unmatched: 1. CDR3 DNA sequence: TGTGCCACCAGCAGACGGACTAGCGGGAGCTCCTACGAGCAGTACTTC. It is translated as CATSRRTSGSSYEQYF.

The chain links TRBV5-4 to TRBJ2-5; D possibly corresponds to TRBD2 (5 bases). The CDR3 is 14 residues long. The germline gives CDR1 SGHNT, CDR2 YYREEE (reference sequence). The ends were cut back, 7 bases at V and 4 bases at J, with 17 bases in the middle. As DNA, the CDR3 is TGTGCCAGCGGCCGCTTGGAAGGAGGAGAGACCCAGTACTTC. Its translation: CASGRLEGGETQYF.

The rearrangement joins TRBV15 to TRBJ2-7; the match to TRBD1 covers 10 bases. The germline CDR1 and CDR2 sequences are LNHNV and YYDKDF (reference sequence). The V segment lost 1 base and the J segment 5 bases; nucleotides outside the gene matches: 8. The length of the CDR3 is 16 residues. The CDR3 DNA reads TGTGCCACCAGCAGAGGCCCGACAGGGGGCTTCAACGAGCAGTACTTC. It specifies CATSRGPTGGFNEQYF.

The chain couples TRBV6-5 to TRBJ2-1; the match to TRBD1 covers 7 bases. There are 12 residues in the CDR3. CDR1 is MNHEY and CDR2 is SVGAGI in the germline V gene. V was clipped by 4 bases and J by 11 bases; unmatched bases: 5. CDR3 loop: CASSWTGDKQFF. CDR3 nucleotide sequence: TGTGCCAGCAGTTGGACAGGTGATAAGCAGTTCTTC.

The chain employs TRBV7-2 and TRBJ2-7; D remains ambiguous. The CDR3 has 13 residues. CDR1 is SGHTA and CDR2 is FQGNSA in the germline V gene. Trimming pared 1 base from V and 6 bases from J, leaving 10 bases between. CDR3 loop: CASSLGPPGEQYF. The DNA for the CDR3 is TGTGCCAGCAGCTTAGGACCACCGGGCGAGCAGTACTTC.

This chain joins TRBV9 and TRBJ2-6; the D gene is possibly TRBD2 (5 bases). The CDR3 is made up of 17 amino acids. Trimming took off 3 bases at V and 0 bases at J, with 13 bases between the two ends. CDR1 is SGDLS, CDR2 YYNGEE, per germline. Here the CDR3 reads CASSAREFSSGANVLTF. In DNA form, the CDR3 reads TGTGCCAGCAGCGCTCGGGAATTTAGCTCTGGGGCCAACGTCCTGACTTTC.

The chain employs TRBV5-8 and TRBJ1-2, with D tentatively TRBD1 (5 bases). The CDR3 is made up of 15 amino acids. Per germline, CDR1 SGHTS and CDR2 YDEGEE. Trimming removed 0 bases from V and 7 bases from J, with 16 bases in between. CDR3 nucleotide sequence: TGTGCCAGCAGCTTGGGGCACAGGTTGGGAAGTGGCTACACCTTC. It codes for CASSLGHRLGSGYTF. The full variable domain, completed using reference TRBV5-8 and TRBJ1-2, is EAGVTQSPTHLIKTRGQQATLRCSPISGHTSVYWYQQALGLGLQFLLWYDEGEERNRGNFPPRFSGRQFPNYSSELNVNALELEDSALYLCASSLGHRLGSGYTFGSGTRLTVV.

This clone was counted only a few times. The V gene is TRBV18, the J gene TRBJ1-1; possibly TRBD1 for D (5 bases). Germline V gives CDR1 KGHSH, CDR2 LQKENI. The V and J ends lost 2 bases and 1 base respectively, with 14 bases between them. The CDR3 runs 16 residues. CDR3 loop: CASSPTPGATNTEAFF. DNA for the CDR3: TGTGCCAGCTCACCAACCCCTGGGGCCACGAACACTGAAGCTTTCTTT. The entire variable domain, with the rest obtained from reference TRBV18 and TRBJ1-1, is as follows: NAGVMQNPRHLVRRRGQEARLRCSPMKGHSHVYWYRQLPEEGLKFMVYLQKENIIDESGMPKERFSAEFPKEGPSILRIQQVVRGDSAAYFCASSPTPGATNTEAFFGQGTRLTVV.

The chain uses TRBV19 and TRBJ2-1, with D tentatively TRBD2 (5 bases). This CDR3 is built from 15 residues. V lost 7 bases, J lost 1 base, and 14 bases lay in between. Germline lookup yields CDR1 LNHDA and CDR2 SQIVND (reference sequence). The CDR3 loop is CASKKAGSSYNEQFF. CDR3 sequence (DNA): TGTGCCAGTAAAAAGGCGGGCAGTTCCTACAATGAGCAGTTCTTC.

The chain recombines TRBV5-1 with TRBJ2-1; D is possibly TRBD2 (5 bases). Trimming took off 2 bases at V and 0 bases at J, with 12 bases between the two ends. The length of the CDR3 is 16 residues. CDR1 and CDR2 from the germline V gene are SGHRS and YFSETQ. The CDR3 protein is CASSFGGQSSYNEQFF. CDR3 sequence (DNA): TGCGCCAGCAGCTTCGGAGGTCAGAGCTCCTACAATGAGCAGTTCTTC.

This clone was seen repeatedly, ten times or more. The CDR3 loop is CASSPRGAHLFKGEQYF. The CDR3 nucleotides read TGTGCCAGCAGTCCCCGAGGAGCCCATCTATTTAAAGGCGAGCAGTACTTC. J is TRBJ2-7 and V is TRBV27; unclear D gene. The CDR3 length is 17 residues. Germline loops: CDR1 MNHEY, CDR2 SMNVEV (reference sequence). V shed 5 bases and J shed 6 bases, with 26 bases lying between them.

The DNA for the CDR3 is TGCGCCAGCAGCCAAGACTCCGGTGGGACAGCGTACGAGCAGTACTTC. Translating gives CASSQDSGGTAYEQYF. V is TRBV4-1 and J is TRBJ2-7, with 7 bases aligning to TRBD1. Germline loops: CDR1 MGHRA, CDR2 YSYEKL. The CDR3 is 16 residues long. The V gene end was trimmed by 0 bases and the J gene end by 4 bases; junction bases not matched to a gene: 9.

This clone was counted once. This sequence joins TRBV4-1 and TRBJ1-1; D remains ambiguous. CDR1 is MGHRA and CDR2 is YSYEKL in the germline V gene. V lost 3 bases and J 5 bases, leaving 19 bases between the germline ends. CDR3 length equals 16 residues. This CDR3 is CASSQGEDSFWTEAFF. CDR3 bases: TGCGCCAGCAGCCAGGGAGAAGACTCTTTTTGGACTGAAGCTTTCTTT.